This record looks at one TCR beta chain sequence and its context. The sample is drawn from a study of blood T cell repertoires in COVID-19. Whole-study context: Researchers got acute and convalescent COVID-19 samples from the United States, Italy and Spain. PBMCs, B-cell-depleted T cells, or T cells were the source of the cDNA or gDNA that made up the material.

In germline, CDR1 is MNHEY, CDR2 SMNVEV (reference sequence). The CDR3 runs to 14 residues. Trimming took off 3 bases at V and 4 bases at J, with 12 bases between the two ends. Original data processing: Amplified reference gene primers provided the basis for estimating nucleated cell counts. Profiled with immunoSEQ multiplex PCR; TCRdb holds only in-frame clones, not every one. D and trimming were read from the DNA, whereas the V and J calls and clone size are those reported in that table. The sample records tens of thousands of clones, around nine tenths being singletons. The source is a man aged 50 to 60 with active COVID-19. Sample: peripheral blood. The chain uses TRBV27 and TRBJ1-1; possible D gene TRBD1, 6 bases. CDR3 sequence (DNA): TGTGCCAGCAGTTTTTATACAGGGAGCACTGAAGCTTTCTTT. Translated, it gives CASSFYTGSTEAFF.